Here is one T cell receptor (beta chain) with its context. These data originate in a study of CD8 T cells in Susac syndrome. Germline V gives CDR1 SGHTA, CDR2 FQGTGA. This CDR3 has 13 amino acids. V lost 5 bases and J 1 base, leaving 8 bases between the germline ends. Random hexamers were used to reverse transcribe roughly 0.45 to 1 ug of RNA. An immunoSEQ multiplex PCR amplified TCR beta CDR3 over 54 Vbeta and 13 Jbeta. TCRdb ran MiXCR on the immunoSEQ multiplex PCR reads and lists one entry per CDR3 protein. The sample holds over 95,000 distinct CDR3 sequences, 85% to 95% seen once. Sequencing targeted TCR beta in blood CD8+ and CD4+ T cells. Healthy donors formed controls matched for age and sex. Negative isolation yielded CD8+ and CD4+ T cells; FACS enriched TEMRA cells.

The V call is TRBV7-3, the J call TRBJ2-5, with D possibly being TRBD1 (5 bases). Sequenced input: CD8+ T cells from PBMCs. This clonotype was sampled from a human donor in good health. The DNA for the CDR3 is TGTGCCAGCAGCCTCCAGGGCCAAGAGACCCAGTACTTC. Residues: CASSLQGQETQYF.